Listed below are T cell receptor beta chains from one sample, sequenced in a study of blood T cell repertoires in COVID-19. Produced via immunoSEQ multiplex PCR; TCRdb's table is partial and in-frame only. Of 65,000 to 95,000 clones in the sample, around 90% are singletons; the top ten hold approximately 4.4%. Material: peripheral blood. All receptors come from a man in his fifties with active COVID-19. Both conserved end residues are part of each CDR3. D genes are given only for firm matches. The size of a clone is reported for some rows only, either as once, few or many, or as a class for expanded clones.

clone size	J gene	V gene	D gene	CDR3 protein	CDR3 DNA
-	TRBJ2-1	TRBV5-4	TRBD2	CASSTGTSGIDEQFF	TGTGCCAGCAGCACTGGGACTAGCGGGATAGATGAGCAGTTCTTC
-	TRBJ1-3	TRBV5-4	-	CASSNRQMSRSGNTIYF	TGTGCCAGCAGTAATCGGCAGATGTCTAGGTCCGGAAACACCATATATTTT
-	TRBJ1-5	TRBV11-2	-	CASSLGLNQPQHF	TGTGCCAGCAGCTTAGGGCTCAATCAGCCCCAGCATTTT
-	TRBJ1-2	TRBV12-3/TRBV12-4	-	CASGGGEGDGYTF	TGTGCCAGCGGAGGGGGGGAGGGCGATGGCTACACCTTC
-	TRBJ2-1	TRBV2	-	CASSVARGESQFF	TGTGCCAGCAGTGTTGCGCGGGGAGAGTCGCAGTTCTTC
-	TRBJ2-1	TRBV7-3	TRBD2	CASSPSISGGAYEQFF	TGTGCCAGCAGCCCGAGCATTAGCGGGGGGGCATATGAGCAGTTCTTC
-	TRBJ2-2	TRBV7-2	TRBD2	CASSLGGLAGTGELFF	TGTGCCAGCAGCTTAGGGGGACTAGCGGGGACCGGGGAGCTGTTTTTT
-	TRBJ2-1	TRBV2	-	CASSLSIHEQFF	TGTGCCAGCAGTCTTAGTATTCATGAGCAGTTCTTC
-	TRBJ2-7	TRBV7-6	TRBD2	CASSLGGTTTYEQYF	TGTGCCAGCAGCTTAGGCGGGACTACTACCTACGAGCAGTACTTC
-	TRBJ2-3	TRBV6-5	TRBD2	CASSWRLASVDTQYF	TGTGCCAGCAGTTGGCGACTAGCTTCGGTGGATACGCAGTATTTT
-	TRBJ2-7	TRBV6-5	-	CASKRAPGVDEQYF	TGTGCCAGCAAAAGGGCGCCGGGAGTGGACGAGCAGTACTTC
-	TRBJ2-2	TRBV10-3	-	CAIGPGTGELFF	TGTGCCATCGGTCCGGGGACCGGGGAGCTGTTTTTT
-	TRBJ1-4	TRBV18	TRBD1	CASSEGIPGGFNEKLFF	TGTGCCAGCTCCGAAGGGATCCCAGGGGGCTTTAATGAAAAACTGTTTTTT
-	TRBJ1-1	TRBV29-1	-	CSATVFNTEAFF	TGCAGCGCTACGGTCTTCAACACTGAAGCTTTCTTT
-	TRBJ2-1	TRBV29-1	TRBD2	CSAAGLAGSNEQFF	TGCAGCGCTGCCGGACTAGCGGGCTCCAATGAGCAGTTCTTC
-	TRBJ2-7	TRBV5-4	TRBD1	CASSFYRGHYEQYF	TGTGCCAGCAGCTTTTACAGGGGACACTACGAGCAGTACTTC
-	TRBJ1-2	TRBV28	TRBD1	CASSFSPTGGANGYTF	TGTGCCAGCAGTTTTAGCCCCACAGGGGGCGCGAATGGCTACACCTTC
-	TRBJ1-2	TRBV13	-	CASGQGRRFGYTF	TGTGCCAGCGGCCAGGGAAGAAGGTTTGGCTACACCTTC
few	TRBJ2-3	TRBV19	TRBD2	CASSIGSGGAADTQYF	TGTGCCAGTAGTATCGGAAGCGGGGGGGCAGCAGATACGCAGTATTTT
-	TRBJ1-4	TRBV4-2	TRBD1	CASSPDRRLKLFF	TGTGCCAGCAGCCCGGACAGGCGGTTGAAACTGTTTTTT
-	TRBJ1-1	TRBV27	-	CASSPMGQGNTEAFF	TGTGCCAGCAGTCCAATGGGGCAGGGGAACACTGAAGCTTTCTTT
once	TRBJ2-7	TRBV7-6	TRBD1	CASSLEGTGGKQYF	TGTGCCAGCAGCTTAGAGGGGACAGGGGGGAAGCAGTACTTC